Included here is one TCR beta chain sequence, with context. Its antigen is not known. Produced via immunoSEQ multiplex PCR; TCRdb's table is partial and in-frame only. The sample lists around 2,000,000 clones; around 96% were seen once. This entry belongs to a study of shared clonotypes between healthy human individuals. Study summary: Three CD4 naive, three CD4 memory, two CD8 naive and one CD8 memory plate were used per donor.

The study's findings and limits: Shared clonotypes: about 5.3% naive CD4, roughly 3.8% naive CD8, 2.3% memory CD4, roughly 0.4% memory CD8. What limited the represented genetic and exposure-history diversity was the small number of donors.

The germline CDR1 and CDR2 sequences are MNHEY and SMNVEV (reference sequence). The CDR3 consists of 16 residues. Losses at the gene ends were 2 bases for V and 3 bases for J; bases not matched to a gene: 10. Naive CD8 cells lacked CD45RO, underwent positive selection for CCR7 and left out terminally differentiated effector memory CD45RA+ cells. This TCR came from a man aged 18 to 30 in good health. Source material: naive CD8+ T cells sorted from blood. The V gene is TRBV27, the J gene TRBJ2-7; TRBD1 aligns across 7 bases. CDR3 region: CASSLIATGPLYEQYF. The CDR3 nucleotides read TGTGCCAGCAGTTTAATAGCGACAGGGCCCCTCTACGAGCAGTACTTC.